This TCR beta chain stems from a study of blood T cell repertoires in COVID-19. As originally analysed: Estimation of nucleated cell counts was performed using reference gene primer amplification. Libraries were prepared by immunoSEQ multiplex PCR; TCRdb keeps only in-frame clonotypes and omits some of them. The V and J calls and the clone size are those of that table, but D and trimming were determined from the DNA. The sample shows about 440,000 clones, more than 85% of them seen only once. The CDR3 runs to 17 residues. Unmatched junction bases numbered 10, after V lost 5 bases and J lost 2 bases. Looked up from germline, CDR1 is KGHDR and CDR2 is SFDVKD.

The source of this sequence is a woman in her twenties or thirties with acute or convalescent COVID-19. The V and J genes are TRBV24-1 and TRBJ1-5, with TRBD1 matching 8 bases. The sequencing sample was made of peripheral blood. CDR3 loop: CATSAGQGRFGNQPQHF. The CDR3 DNA reads as TGTGCCACCAGTGCCGGACAGGGAAGATTTGGCAATCAGCCCCAGCATTTT.